This TCR beta chain is from a study of cytomegalovirus exposure and HLA in healthy donors. For the study at large: The study's early data release held roughly 90 million unique TCRs from HLA-typed donors.

A note on this clone: Antigen specificity is unknown.

Study-level findings and limits: Researchers left out some V segments, among them TRBV6-2 and TRBV6-3, as indistinguishable. High sensitivity and specificity were reportedly achieved when the classifier diagnosed cytomegalovirus status. The authors reported that TCR beta sequences could predict HLA-A and HLA-B alleles. These predictions were accurate for most subjects in the first cohort.

PCR employed 60 Vbeta and 13 Jbeta primers. Sequencing was performed with immunoSEQ multiplex PCR; in TCRdb, only in-frame clones are kept and a portion is missing. This sample yields approximately 150,000 clones, of which about 80% are seen a single time; roughly 0.69% belongs to the top ten. The ends were cut back, 4 bases at V and 1 base at J, with 10 bases in the middle. The CDR3 extends over 14 amino acids. Germline V gene lookup returns CDR1 KGHSY and CDR2 FQNENV. Sequencing was performed on PBMCs. The genes are TRBV16 and TRBJ1-1; D is perhaps TRBD1 (5 bases). The clonotype comes from a male donor in good health and CMV-seronegative. The CDR3 region is CASSPRQWNTEAFF. CDR3 nucleotides: TGTGCCAGCAGCCCCAGACAGTGGAACACTGAAGCTTTCTTT. Complete variable domain (other parts from reference TRBV16 and TRBJ1-1): GEEVAQTPKHLVRGEGQKAKLYCAPIKGHSYVFWYQQVLKNEFKFLISFQNENVFDETGMPKERFSAKCLPNSPCSLEIQATKLEDSAVYFCASSPRQWNTEAFFGQGTRLTVV.